This T cell receptor (beta chain) came from a study of blood T cell repertoires in COVID-19 (dated by TCRdb to the early 2020s). The study in broad terms: Samples from collaborators originated in the United States, Italy and Spain and spanned both the acute and convalescent phases of COVID-19. Where available, HLA class I and class II types were obtained from metadata supplied by the sample provider rather than from assay-based typing. The dataset comprised deeply sampled blood TCRbeta repertoires from subjects exposed to, actively infected with, or recovered from COVID-19. The material from the prospective study consisted of cDNA or gDNA derived from T cells, B-cell-depleted T cells, or PBMCs. The repertoires were made available in a free public database intended to serve as a resource for research on the immune response to SARS-CoV-2. Sample metadata almost always included a de-identified subject ID, COVID-19 status, age in years and sex. The samples were drawn from the first 160 participants of the ongoing ImmuneRACE study and from 1,254 subjects provided by 6 global collaborators. Findings and caveats that apply to the study as a whole: Clinical and demographic metadata were provided uncurated, with the amount varying by source and participant.

TCRbeta CDR3 regions were amplified from genomic DNA by means of the immunoSEQ Assay, a bias-controlled multiplex PCR. Per the original workflow: Nucleated cell counts per sample were estimated from amplification of reference gene primers within the assay. Sequence reads were collapsed and filtered to measure the absolute abundance of every unique TCRbeta CDR3 rearrangement. For each sample, productive Simpson clonality was calculated as the square root of Simpson's diversity index over productive rearrangements. The table comes from immuneACCESS by way of TCRdb, which keeps in-frame sequences with V and J called. Part of the clones is missing from these tables; in studies checked, under half for an unresolved V gene and the rest for unknown reasons. The DNA gave D and trimming, while V, J and clone size come from that table. For this sample the table gives a few hundred thousand clones, of which about 88% were detected only once. Together, the top ten hold 4.5% to 5.5% of the sample.

About this clone itself: The antigen this receptor binds is unknown. The input lacks base qualities; no much larger clone sits a single base away.

In the prospective study, participants were roughly 18 to 90 years old, resided in about two dozen geographic areas of the United States, and were enrolled through a virtual design. To assign participants to cohorts, the prospective study relied on clinical history that participants themselves reported in a screening survey and a study questionnaire. Exposed participants had been in contact, within 2 weeks of entering the study, with a person who had a PCR-confirmed or clinician-diagnosed case of COVID-19. In the prospective study, whole blood, serum and a nasopharyngeal or oropharyngeal swab were collected from each participant by mobile phlebotomists. Participants in the prospective study had the option to provide additional blood draws and questionnaires over a roughly 2-month period. Blood samples from the prospective study were shipped frozen or at room temperature prior to DNA extraction.

There are 13 amino acids in the CDR3, from cysteine to phenylalanine inclusive. Just CDR3 DNA is preserved here, 39 bases in frame from base 1. From the germline V gene (reference sequence), CDR1 is GTSNPN and CDR2 is SVGIG. V is trimmed back by 4 bases and J by 6 bases, and the junction contains 3 bases that no gene match accounts for. Specimen: PBMCs or T cells enriched from blood (not recorded which). Recombination connected TRBV30 to TRBJ1-6; a stretch of 7 junction bases matches TRBD1. The sequence was collected from a woman in her 30s who had been exposed to COVID-19. The CDR3 protein: CAWTGQPNSPLHF. The DNA is TGTGCCTGGACGGGACAGCCTAATTCACCCCTCCACTTT.